A single sample is the source of the 15 T cell receptor beta chains below, sequenced in a study of blood T cells in healthy people across ages. With a J-beta primer mix and a sample-barcoded 5' primer, a second PCR ran roughly 6 to 11 cycles. MiXCR was run by TCRdb on the 5' RACE reads, yielding one entry per CDR3 protein. This table has 1.5 million to 2 million distinct CDR3 sequences, roughly 50% appearing once. The sample was blood. These receptor sequences come from a middle-aged woman in good health.

In regard to this clonotype: A much bigger clone sits one base away, suggesting this may be a read error. The genes are TRBV12-3 or TRBV12-4 and TRBJ1-5; D might be TRBD1 (5 bases). CDR3 length equals 12 residues. V was cut by 10 bases and J by 2 bases, with 9 bases left in between. CDR3 in DNA: TGTGCCATCAGGGAGGGCAATCAGCCCCAGCATTTT. It encodes CAIREGNQPQHF.

The rearrangement links TRBV4-2 to TRBJ2-1, with 8 bases that match TRBD2. From germline, CDR1 is LGHNA and CDR2 YNFKEQ. J lost 6 bases, V lost 1 base, and 5 bases had no gene match. The length of the CDR3 is 15 residues. CDR3 sequence (DNA): TGTGCCAGCAGCCAAGGAGCGGGAGTTTTCAATGAGCAGTTCTTC. Translation gives CASSQGAGVFNEQFF.

CDR3 bases: TGTGCCAGCAGCCCCACGCAGGAGTGGGATGAGCAGTTCTTC. The encoded protein is CASSPTQEWDEQFF. V is TRBV12-3 or TRBV12-4 and J is TRBJ2-1; the D is unclear. V lost 6 bases and J 8 bases, leaving 17 bases between the germline ends. CDR3 size: 14 residues.

CDR3 protein: CASTVDPNYGYTF. The CDR3 DNA follows: TGTGCCAGCACCGTGGACCCTAACTATGGCTACACCTTC. This sequence joins TRBV6-6 and TRBJ1-2; D is unresolved. The CDR3 consists of 13 residues. Germline CDR1 is MNHNY and CDR2 is SVGAGI (reference sequence). V was shortened by 7 bases and J by 0 bases, with 9 bases between the two germline ends.

The rearrangement uses TRBV27 and TRBJ2-7; 8 bases are a match to TRBD1. V was pared by 3 bases and J by 3 bases, with 10 bases of the junction left unmatched. Germline CDR1 and CDR2: MNHEY and SMNVEV (reference sequence). The CDR3 is 16 residues long. CDR3 loop: CASSLGWQGAIYEQYF. The CDR3, as DNA: TGTGCCAGCAGTTTGGGTTGGCAGGGGGCTATCTACGAGCAGTACTTC.

About this clonotype itself: Given a much more abundant clone one base away, this may be a read error. V gene TRBV6-6 combines with J gene TRBJ2-4; unclear D gene. V lost 4 bases, J lost 0 bases, and 10 bases lay in between. The length of the CDR3 is 15 residues. Germline V gene sequence: CDR1 MNHNY, CDR2 SVGAGI (reference sequence). The CDR3 reads CASSSNGLAKNIQYF. DNA of the CDR3: TGTGCCAGCAGTTCTAACGGGCTAGCCAAAAACATTCAGTACTTC.

Worth noting for this clonotype: This could be a read error, since a much larger clone is one nucleotide away. This chain connects TRBV27 to TRBJ2-1; D uncertain. From germline, CDR1 is MNHEY and CDR2 SMNVEV (reference sequence). This CDR3 spans 14 amino acids. CDR3 sequence: CAGSLVSSYNEQFF. CDR3 bases: TGTGCCGGCAGTTTAGTGAGCTCCTACAATGAGCAGTTCTTC.

This clonotype was seen only a few times. The chain combines TRBV28 with TRBJ2-7; D not resolved. Germline CDR1 reads MDHEN; CDR2 reads SYDVKM. The CDR3 spans 13 residues. V lost 4 bases, J lost 4 bases, and 11 bases lay in between. The CDR3 sequence: CASSSRVLYEQYF. Written as DNA, the CDR3 is TGTGCCAGCAGTTCACGGGTCCTGTACGAGCAGTACTTC.

The chain joins TRBV28 to TRBJ2-7, with a tentative D call TRBD2 (6 bases). CDR1 MDHEN and CDR2 SYDVKM come from the germline V gene. The CDR3 runs 17 residues. Trimming shortened V by 6 bases and J by 0 bases, and 21 bases separated the two germline ends. The CDR3 here is CASSPPGTSPSSYEQYF. DNA for the CDR3: TGTGCCAGCAGCCCACCCGGGACTTCCCCGAGCTCCTACGAGCAGTACTTC.

This clonotype was recorded a few times. This chain links TRBV5-1 with TRBJ2-1; the D gene is possibly TRBD1 (6 bases). Trimming cost V 5 bases and J 8 bases, with 14 bases left between them. The length of the CDR3 is 13 residues. Germline CDR1 and CDR2: SGHRS and YFSETQ. CDR3 residues: CASSIGQLYEQFF. In DNA form, the CDR3 reads TGCGCCAGCAGTATAGGACAGCTCTATGAGCAGTTCTTC.

For this clonotype: At one end the junction does not follow the germline gene, possibly because of a read error. The chain has TRBV20-1 and TRBJ2-7; no firm D call. The germline V gene encodes CDR1 DFQATT and CDR2 SNEGSKA (reference sequence). This CDR3 has 16 amino acids. The CDR3 loop reads CSARVRQQFNSDEQYF. CDR3 in DNA: TGCAGTGCTAGAGTTCGCCAACAGTTTAACTCCGACGAGCAGTACTTC.

This rearrangement joins TRBV4-3 to TRBJ2-1; 10 nucleotides match TRBD1. The CDR3 has 14 residues. Germline values: CDR1 LGHNA, CDR2 YSLEER. J gave up 9 bases and V 3 bases, and 5 bases lay outside the gene matches. The CDR3 loop is CASSQGQGNTEQFF. The CDR3, as DNA: TGCGCCAGCAGCCAGGGACAGGGGAATACTGAGCAGTTCTTC.

The chain recombines TRBV6-5 with TRBJ1-2; maybe TRBD1 (6 bases). The length of the CDR3 is 16 residues. Germline V lookup: CDR1 MNHEY, CDR2 SVGAGI. The V gene lost 7 bases and the J gene lost 4 bases, with 22 bases spanning the gap. As DNA, the CDR3 is TGTGCCAGCAAGAAACGACAGGTTACTCCGCCCTATGGCTACACCTTC. Its translation is CASKKRQVTPPYGYTF.

V and J are TRBV7-8 and TRBJ2-6, with D perhaps matching TRBD1 (5 bases). V shed 5 bases and J shed 0 bases, with 17 bases lying between them. The germline V gene encodes CDR1 SGHVS and CDR2 FQNEAQ. This CDR3 region has 18 residues. This CDR3 reads CASSTRARQPSGANVLTF. As DNA, the CDR3 is TGTGCCAGCAGCACCAGGGCCCGCCAGCCCTCTGGGGCCAACGTCCTGACTTTC.

This sequence joins TRBV6-5 and TRBJ2-1, with D possibly being TRBD2 (5 bases). The CDR3 spans 17 residues. The V gene's germline CDR1 is MNHEY and CDR2 SVGAGI. Trimming removed 0 bases from V and 3 bases from J, with 15 bases in between. The CDR3 nucleotides read TGTGCCAGCAGTTACTCGGGAGCTGGGCGATACTACAATGAGCAGTTCTTC. As protein: CASSYSGAGRYYNEQFF.